Each of the 19 T cell receptor beta chains below was sequenced from the same sample in a study of T cells in Graves' hyperthyroidism and ophthalmopathy. Amplification targeted TCR beta CDR3 regions from RNA transcripts. The TCR CDR3 was amplified in a first-round RT-PCR using the HTBI primer set. TCRdb reanalysed the multiplex PCR reads using MiXCR and keeps one entry per CDR3 protein. In the table there are about 250,000 distinct CDR3 sequences, roughly 15% of which are singletons. The specimen was blood. The origin of the receptors is a woman aged 50 to 60 with Graves' hyperthyroidism that later progressed to Graves' ophthalmopathy.

The chain joins TRBV9 to TRBJ1-1; D is possibly TRBD1 (5 bases). The CDR3 contains 14 residues. V shed 0 bases and J shed 1 base, with 7 bases lying between them. In germline, CDR1 is SGDLS, CDR2 YYNGEE. The DNA for the CDR3 is TGTGCCAGCAGCGTAGTAGGGGAGAACACTGAAGCTTTCTTT. Translation: CASSVVGENTEAFF.

The V call is TRBV4-1, the J call TRBJ2-3; TRBD2 matches 8 bases. CDR1 and CDR2 (germline): MGHRA, YSYEKL. Trimming cost V 4 bases and J 1 base; bases outside gene matches: 4. The CDR3 sequence is 15 residues long. CDR3 amino acids: CASSRAGAGTDTQYF. CDR3 coding DNA: TGCGCCAGCAGCCGAGCGGGAGCGGGCACAGATACGCAGTATTTT.

The chain employs TRBV12-3 or TRBV12-4 and TRBJ2-1; D is perhaps TRBD1 (6 bases). The CDR3 runs to 13 residues. V was shortened by 3 bases and J by 9 bases, with 12 bases between the two germline ends. In nucleotides, the CDR3 is TGTGCCAGCAGTTTGGGGGCCGGAGGTGAGCAGTTCTTC. This gives the protein CASSLGAGGEQFF.

There are many counts of this clonotype. V and J are TRBV18 and TRBJ1-1, with TRBD1 matching over 9 bases. The CDR3 loop spans 13 amino acids. Germline CDR1 KGHSH, CDR2 LQKENI. J lost 6 bases, V lost 4 bases, and 3 bases had no gene match. CDR3 in DNA: TGTGCCAGCTCACGGGACAGGGAGGCTGAAGCTTTCTTT. Its translation is CASSRDREAEAFF. Supplemented by reference TRBV18 and TRBJ1-1, the full variable domain reads NAGVMQNPRHLVRRRGQEARLRCSPMKGHSHVYWYRQLPEEGLKFMVYLQKENIIDESGMPKERFSAEFPKEGPSILRIQQVVRGDSAAYFCASSRDREAEAFFGQGTRLTVV.

This clonotype appeared many times. The chain recombines TRBV28 with TRBJ2-2, with TRBD2 matching over 15 bases. CDR1 and CDR2 (germline): MDHEN, SYDVKM. This CDR3 spans 17 amino acids. The trim removed 4 bases at V and 6 bases at J, leaving 6 bases unmatched. The DNA of the CDR3 is TGTGCCAGCAGTTCGGGACTAGCGGGAGGTTGGGCCGGGGAGCTGTTTTTT. Its protein is CASSSGLAGGWAGELFF. The full variable domain, completed using reference TRBV28 and TRBJ2-2, is DVKVTQSSRYLVKRTGEKVFLECVQDMDHENMFWYRQDPGLGLRLIYFSYDVKMKEKGDIPEGYSVSREKKERFSLILESASTNQTSMYLCASSSGLAGGWAGELFFGEGSRLTVL.

This clonotype was detected ten times or more. The V gene is TRBV20-1, the J gene TRBJ1-1; perhaps TRBD1 as D (6 bases). Per germline, CDR1 DFQATT and CDR2 SNEGSKA (reference sequence). The germline V and J ends were trimmed by 7 bases and 3 bases, with 15 bases remaining between them. The CDR3 spans 13 residues. This CDR3 reads CSVLPRTDTEAFF. CDR3 sequence (DNA): TGCAGTGTCCTGCCAAGGACAGACACTGAAGCTTTCTTT.

This clonotype was recorded many times. This chain connects TRBV30 to TRBJ2-1, with D tentatively TRBD1 (5 bases). Germline V gene sequence: CDR1 GTSNPN, CDR2 SVGIG (reference sequence). The CDR3 runs to 14 residues. The ends were cut back, 0 bases at V and 9 bases at J, with 15 bases in the middle. This CDR3 is CAWSVEIQGTEQFF. CDR3 sequence (DNA): TGTGCCTGGAGTGTGGAGATTCAGGGCACTGAGCAGTTCTTC.

The chain uses TRBV28 and TRBJ2-2; D ambiguous. V lost 6 bases, J lost 9 bases, and 14 bases lay in between. Germline assignment: CDR1 MDHEN and CDR2 SYDVKM. The CDR3 spans 13 residues. The CDR3 region is CASRPNLRWELFF. For the CDR3, the DNA is TGTGCCAGCAGACCAAACCTCCGATGGGAGCTGTTTTTT.

At least ten counts were recorded for this clonotype. The chain joins TRBV24-1 to TRBJ2-7; D uncertain. This CDR3 contains 14 residues. Trimming took off 4 bases at V and 0 bases at J, with 9 bases between the two ends. Per the germline V gene, CDR1 is KGHDR and CDR2 is SFDVKD. The CDR3 spells CATSDRSHSYEQYF. As DNA, the CDR3 is TGTGCCACCAGTGACCGATCGCACTCCTACGAGCAGTACTTC.

This clonotype occurred many times. The chain recombines TRBV28 with TRBJ2-2; D might be TRBD2 (5 bases). Trimming left V 3 bases short and J 4 bases short, with 12 bases between. Per the germline V gene, CDR1 is MDHEN and CDR2 is SYDVKM. The CDR3 consists of 15 residues. The CDR3 loop is CASSFIGVRTGELFF. The CDR3 nucleotides are TGTGCCAGCAGTTTTATCGGGGTACGCACCGGGGAGCTGTTTTTT.

This clonotype has a count of ten or more. The chain recombines TRBV10-3 with TRBJ2-3, with D uncertain. Germline-derived CDR1 and CDR2 are ENHRY and SYGVKD. The V end was cut by 2 bases, the J end by 2 bases, with 11 bases between. The CDR3 sequence is 15 residues long. CDR3 nucleotides: TGTGCCATCAGTGAGACAGTGGCCGACACAGATACGCAGTATTTT. This translates into CAISETVADTDTQYF.

This clonotype was seen many times. This chain uses TRBV27 with TRBJ2-5, with 13 positions matching TRBD2. CDR1 is MNHEY and CDR2 is SMNVEV in the germline V gene (reference sequence). The V and J ends lost 6 bases and 4 bases, in that order; junction bases with no gene match: 5. There are 15 residues in the CDR3. This chain's CDR3 is CASRPGLAGSETQYF. The CDR3, as DNA: TGTGCCAGCAGGCCGGGACTAGCGGGATCAGAGACCCAGTACTTC.

This clonotype was seen many times. The chain employs TRBV6-1 and TRBJ1-5; weak D call: TRBD1 (6 bases). The V gene lost 1 base and the J gene lost 2 bases, with 6 bases spanning the gap. The CDR3 contains 14 residues. Germline lookup yields CDR1 MNHNS and CDR2 SASEGT. Here the CDR3 DNA reads TGTGCCAGCAGTGAAGGACAGGGCAATCAGCCCCAGCATTTT. Translated, it gives CASSEGQGNQPQHF.

This clonotype was observed a handful of times. The chain has TRBV28 and TRBJ2-2; D call uncertain. This CDR3 has 17 amino acids. Trimming shortened V by 5 bases and J by 3 bases, and 19 bases separated the two germline ends. Germline CDR1 MDHEN, CDR2 SYDVKM. DNA of the CDR3: TGTGCCAGCAGTAGTGAATATAAGGGTGATTACACCGGGGAGCTGTTTTTT. Translation: CASSSEYKGDYTGELFF.

The sample holds many counts of this clonotype. The chain is built from TRBV29-1 and TRBJ1-2; maybe TRBD1 (6 bases). Germline values: CDR1 SQVTM, CDR2 ANQGSEA. Trimming cost V 7 bases and J 4 bases, with 22 bases left between them. This CDR3 comprises 15 residues. CDR3 sequence reads: CSAEMIRDTVYGYTF. The CDR3 nucleotides read TGCAGCGCCGAGATGATACGGGACACCGTCTATGGCTACACCTTC.

This clonotype was recorded at least ten times. J is TRBJ2-1 and V is TRBV20-1; 12 positions match TRBD2. There are 13 residues in the CDR3. CDR1 DFQATT and CDR2 SNEGSKA come from the germline V gene (reference sequence). The ends lost 8 bases at V and 7 bases at J; junction bases unmatched: 6. CDR3 amino acids: CSRTSGTRNEQFF. The CDR3 nucleotides are TGCAGTAGGACTAGCGGGACTAGGAATGAGCAGTTCTTC.

This clonotype was observed many times. The chain has TRBV5-1 and TRBJ2-1, with D possibly being TRBD2 (6 bases). This CDR3 comprises 13 residues. Trimming left V 4 bases short and J 8 bases short, with 13 bases between. CDR1 and CDR2 from the germline V gene are SGHRS and YFSETQ. The CDR3 loop is CASSPAPGDEQFF. In DNA, the CDR3 is TGCGCCAGCAGCCCCGCTCCGGGGGATGAGCAGTTCTTC.

This clonotype has ten or more counts. This sequence joins TRBV27 and TRBJ2-7, with TRBD1 matching over 9 bases. The CDR3 contains 15 residues. Unmatched junction bases numbered 5, after V lost 2 bases and J lost 3 bases. In germline, CDR1 is MNHEY, CDR2 SMNVEV (reference sequence). The CDR3 spells CASSLTGGAFYEQYF. The CDR3 DNA sequence: TGTGCCAGCAGTTTAACAGGGGGCGCCTTCTACGAGCAGTACTTC.

This clonotype was observed many times. The chain carries TRBV5-1 and TRBJ2-1; a possible D gene is TRBD1 (5 bases). The length of the CDR3 is 15 residues. With 1 base removed from V and 9 bases from J, the gap between germline ends came to 17 bases. Germline V gene lookup returns CDR1 SGHRS and CDR2 YFSETQ. In DNA, the CDR3 is TGCGCCAGCAGCTTGTCTCCCGAAACAGGCAGTGAGCAGTTCTTC. Translating gives CASSLSPETGSEQFF.